The 8 T cell receptor beta chains given below trace back to one sample, sequenced in a study of identical twins. Via MiXCR, TCRdb re-called the 5' RACE reads, giving one row per CDR3 protein. The sample comprises approximately 220,000 distinct CDR3 sequences, approximately 6.8% of which are singletons, and over 5% rests with the top ten. These data were also filed under a second study, of yellow fever vaccine responses in identical twins.

The sequenced sample was CD8+ T cells sorted from blood. All receptors come from a woman under 30 in good health.

This clonotype occurred a few times. The rearrangement uses TRBV28 and TRBJ1-2, with D possibly TRBD1 on 5 matching bases. This CDR3 is built from 11 residues. CDR1 and CDR2 (germline): MDHEN, SYDVKM. The V gene lost 7 bases and the J gene lost 7 bases, with 10 bases spanning the gap. CDR3 region: CASTPGGGYTF. The CDR3 DNA reads as TGTGCCAGCACCCCTGGGGGTGGCTACACCTTC.

CDR3: CASSFRLGTDTQYF. CDR3 nucleotides: TGTGCCAGCAGTTTCAGGCTAGGCACAGATACGCAGTATTTT. The rearrangement uses TRBV28 and TRBJ2-3; D not resolved. The CDR3 spans 14 residues. Germline assignment: CDR1 MDHEN and CDR2 SYDVKM. Trimming left V 3 bases short and J 1 base short, with 8 bases between. Combining the CDR3 with reference TRBV28 and TRBJ2-3 gives the whole variable domain DVKVTQSSRYLVKRTGEKVFLECVQDMDHENMFWYRQDPGLGLRLIYFSYDVKMKEKGDIPEGYSVSREKKERFSLILESASTNQTSMYLCASSFRLGTDTQYFGPGTRLTVL.

This clonotype came up many times. The chain employs TRBV27 and TRBJ1-2; possible D gene TRBD1, 5 bases. CDR3 length: 17 residues. CDR1 and CDR2 from the germline V gene are MNHEY and SMNVEV (reference sequence). Trimming stripped 5 bases from V and 2 bases from J, with 21 bases between. The CDR3 coding sequence is TGTGCCAGCAGTCTCACAACCTCCCGGGGACCCAACTATGGCTACACCTTC. Translated, it gives CASSLTTSRGPNYGYTF.

The V and J genes are TRBV4-1 and TRBJ2-3; maybe TRBD2 (5 bases). Germline V lookup: CDR1 MGHRA, CDR2 YSYEKL. The CDR3 covers 14 residues. The germline V and J ends were trimmed by 4 bases and 4 bases, with 12 bases remaining between them. The CDR3 spells CASSPSRGPDTQYF. The CDR3 DNA reads TGCGCCAGCAGCCCCTCCCGCGGGCCAGATACGCAGTATTTT.

This clonotype was observed a few times. The rearrangement joins TRBV5-1 to TRBJ2-6; TRBD2 might be the D (5 bases). The CDR3 consists of 16 residues. V was cut by 2 bases and J by 4 bases, with 13 bases left in between. CDR1 and CDR2 (germline): SGHRS, YFSETQ. The CDR3 nucleotides read TGCGCCAGCAGCTTCGCAGAGGGATTAGGGGCCAACGTCCTGACTTTC. The encoded protein is CASSFAEGLGANVLTF.

This clonotype has at least ten counts. This rearrangement joins TRBV29-1 to TRBJ2-7; maybe TRBD2 (6 bases). CDR1 and CDR2 from the germline V gene are SQVTM and ANQGSEA. V was cut by 4 bases and J by 2 bases, with 21 bases left in between. The CDR3 is 16 residues long. The CDR3 region has the DNA TGCAGCGTTGCCCTAGGAGGGGCAGGTCTTACCTACGAGCAGTACTTC. This codes for CSVALGGAGLTYEQYF.

This clonotype was seen a few times. V usage is TRBV14 and J usage is TRBJ2-2; 9 positions agree with TRBD2. The CDR3 length is 15 residues. Per the germline V gene, CDR1 is SGHDN and CDR2 is FVKESK. V lost 4 bases to trimming and J lost 4 bases; unmatched junction nucleotides: 4. CDR3 amino acids: CASSPPSGVTGELFF. In DNA, the CDR3 is TGTGCCAGCAGCCCTCCTAGCGGGGTCACCGGGGAGCTGTTTTTT.

This clonotype has just a few counts. The V gene is TRBV6-2 or TRBV6-3, the J gene TRBJ2-1; 9 bases agree with TRBD2. V trimming: 6 bases; J trimming: 6 bases; junction bases outside the gene matches: 9. The CDR3 totals 15 residues. CDR1 MNHEY and CDR2 SVGEGT come from the germline V gene. The CDR3 spells CASSPIAGVGNEQFF. The CDR3 nucleotides are TGTGCCAGCAGCCCCATAGCGGGAGTGGGCAATGAGCAGTTCTTC.